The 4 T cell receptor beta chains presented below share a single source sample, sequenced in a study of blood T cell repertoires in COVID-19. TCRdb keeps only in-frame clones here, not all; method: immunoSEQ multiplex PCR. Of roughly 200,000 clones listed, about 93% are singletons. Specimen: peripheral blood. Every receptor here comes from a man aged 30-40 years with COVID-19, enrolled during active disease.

The CDR3 DNA reads TGCGCCAGCAGCTTAGACACCGAGAACACTGAAGCTTTCTTT. This sequence encodes CASSLDTENTEAFF. This rearrangement joins TRBV5-1 to TRBJ1-1; the D is unclear. There are 14 residues in the CDR3. Germline V gene data show CDR1 as SGHRS and CDR2 as YFSETQ. Between the trimmed V and J ends, which lost 2 bases and 1 base, there was a span of 9 bases.

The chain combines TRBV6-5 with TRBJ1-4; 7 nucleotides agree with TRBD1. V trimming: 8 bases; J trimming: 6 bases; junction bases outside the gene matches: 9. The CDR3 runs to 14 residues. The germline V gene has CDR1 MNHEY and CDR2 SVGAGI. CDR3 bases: TGTGCCAGCGGTTGGGGCAGGGGGGATGAAAAACTGTTTTTT. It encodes CASGWGRGDEKLFF.

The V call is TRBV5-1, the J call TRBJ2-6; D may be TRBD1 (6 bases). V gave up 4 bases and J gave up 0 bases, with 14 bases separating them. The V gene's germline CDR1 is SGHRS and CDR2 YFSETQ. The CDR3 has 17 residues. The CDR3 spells CASSGPGHPSGANVLTF. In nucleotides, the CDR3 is TGCGCCAGCAGCGGGCCGGGACACCCCTCTGGGGCCAACGTCCTGACTTTC.

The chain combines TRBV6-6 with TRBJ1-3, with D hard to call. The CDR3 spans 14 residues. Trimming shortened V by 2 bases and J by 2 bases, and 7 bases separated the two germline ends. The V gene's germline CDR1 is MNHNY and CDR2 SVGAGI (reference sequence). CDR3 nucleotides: TGTGCCAGCAGTTACCGGGTCCCTGGAAACACCATATATTTT. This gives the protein CASSYRVPGNTIYF.